This TCR beta chain derives from a study of vaccination effects on CD4 cells after COVID-19. The wider study: Among convalescent patients, two provided samples 16 days and one week before vaccination.

TCRdb keeps only in-frame clones here, not all; method: immunoSEQ multiplex PCR. Of roughly 68,000 clones listed, under 80% are singletons. Once cultured for 9 to 11 days, the cells underwent separation to obtain CD4+ T cells. The person was diagnosed with PCR-confirmed SARS-CoV-2 infection between March and December 2020. A note on this clone: Its target is not known.

This CDR3 is built from 16 residues. CDR1 and CDR2 from the germline V gene are SGDLS and YYNGEE. V lost 0 bases, J lost 7 bases, and 12 bases stayed unmatched. The input for sequencing was CD4+ T cells from PBMCs cultured without peptide, taken before COVID-19 vaccination. This rearrangement joins TRBV9 to TRBJ2-7; 8 bases line up with TRBD2. The TCR comes from a human donor who had a prior SARS-CoV-2 infection. CDR3 sequence reads: CASSVGLAGGVGEQYF. DNA of the CDR3: TGTGCCAGCAGCGTAGGCTTGGCGGGAGGTGTCGGAGAGCAGTACTTC.